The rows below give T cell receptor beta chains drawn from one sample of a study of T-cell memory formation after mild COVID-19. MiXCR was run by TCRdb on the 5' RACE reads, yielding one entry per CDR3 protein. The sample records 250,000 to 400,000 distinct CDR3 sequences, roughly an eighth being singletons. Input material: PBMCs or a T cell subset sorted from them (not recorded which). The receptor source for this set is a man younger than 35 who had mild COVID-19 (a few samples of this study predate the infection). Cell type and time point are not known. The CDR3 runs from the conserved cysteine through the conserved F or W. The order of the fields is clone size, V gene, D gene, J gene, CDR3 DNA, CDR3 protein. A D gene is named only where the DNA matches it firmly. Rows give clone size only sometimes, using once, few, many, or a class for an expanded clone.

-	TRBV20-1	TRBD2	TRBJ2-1	TGCAGTGCTAGAGATATGGGCGGGGGGAAGGTTTTCTACAATGAGCAGTTCTTC	CSARDMGGGKVFYNEQFF
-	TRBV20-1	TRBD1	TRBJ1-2	TGCAGTACGCTAGGGACAGAACTTAACTATGGCTACACCTTC	CSTLGTELNYGYTF
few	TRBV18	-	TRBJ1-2	TGTGCCAGCTCACCACTTACAGCGGCCTATGAAGGCTACACCTTC	CASSPLTAAYEGYTF
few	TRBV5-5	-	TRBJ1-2	TGTGCCAGCAGCTTGTTTTCTCGGACGACAAACTATGGCTACACCTTC	CASSLFSRTTNYGYTF
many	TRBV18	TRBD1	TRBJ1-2	TGTGCCAGCTCCCAAGGACAGGGGGCGTACTATGGCTACACCTTC	CASSQGQGAYYGYTF
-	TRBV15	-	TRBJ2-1	TGTGCCACCAGCAGAAGCAGTGAGCAGTTCTTC	CATSRSSEQFF
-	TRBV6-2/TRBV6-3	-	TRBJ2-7	TGTGCCAGCAGTTACGGGGGGGCCGGGTACGAGCAGTACTTC	CASSYGGAGYEQYF
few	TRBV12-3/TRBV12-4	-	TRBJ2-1	TGTGCCAGCAGGCCGGGGGCAATTCACAATGAGCAGTTCTTC	CASRPGAIHNEQFF
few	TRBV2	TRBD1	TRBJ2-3	TGTGCCAGCTGTCGAGCCATGACAGGGGCAGATACGCAGTATTTT	CASCRAMTGADTQYF
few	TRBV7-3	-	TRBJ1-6	TGTGCCAGCAGTCGGGACAAAACCTATTCACCCCTCCACTTT	CASSRDKTYSPLHF
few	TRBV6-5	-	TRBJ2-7	TGTGCCAGCAGTTTCCGATCGGAAGAATTTTACGAGCAGTACTTC	CASSFRSEEFYEQYF
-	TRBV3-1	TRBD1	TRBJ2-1	TGTGCCAGCAGCCATGCATACAGGACAGGGCGGGTGGCCTACAATGAGCAGTTCTTC	CASSHAYRTGRVAYNEQFF
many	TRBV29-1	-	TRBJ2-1	TGCAGCGTTTTTAGAGGGGGCAATGAGCAGTTCTTC	CSVFRGGNEQFF
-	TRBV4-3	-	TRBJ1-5	TGCGCCAGCAGCCAAGAAATGGCTCAGCCCCAGCATTTT	CASSQEMAQPQHF
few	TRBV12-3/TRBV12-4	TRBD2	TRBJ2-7	TGTGCCAGCAGTTTTGTCCCCGGGGGGGAGCAGTACTTC	CASSFVPGGEQYF